This entry lists 5 T cell receptor beta chains sequenced from one sample in a study of long-term antiretroviral therapy in people with HIV. The run of the v3.0 immunoSEQ assay was at survey level. Assay used: immunoSEQ multiplex PCR; TCRdb lists only in-frame clones, some missing. This table has 33,000 or so clones, roughly four fifths appearing once. Sequenced here: unsorted PBMCs, sampled 0.3 years after starting antiretroviral therapy. Receptors originate from a young man with HIV.

The chain joins TRBV30 to TRBJ1-3, with D maybe TRBD1 (6 bases). Germline CDR1 reads GTSNPN; CDR2 reads SVGIG (reference sequence). V was clipped by 5 bases and J by 4 bases, with 12 bases between them. The CDR3 covers 13 residues. The CDR3 DNA is TGTGCCTGGGGGGGGGCTAGGGGAAACACCATATATTTT. Translated, it gives CAWGGARGNTIYF.

V gene TRBV4-2 combines with J gene TRBJ2-7; maybe TRBD2 (5 bases). Trimming pared 0 bases from V and 0 bases from J, leaving 9 bases between. Germline values: CDR1 LGHNA, CDR2 YNFKEQ. The CDR3 contains 15 residues. This CDR3 reads CASSQEVTSSYEQYF. The CDR3 nucleotides are TGTGCCAGCAGCCAAGAAGTAACTAGCTCCTACGAGCAGTACTTC.

V is TRBV27 and J is TRBJ2-1; D call uncertain. From germline, CDR1 is MNHEY and CDR2 SMNVEV (reference sequence). The CDR3 runs 15 residues. The germline V and J ends were trimmed by 2 bases and 5 bases, with 13 bases remaining between them. The CDR3, as DNA: TGTGCCAGCAGTTTAACGGGCTTGGGAAACAATGAGCAGTTCTTC. This sequence encodes CASSLTGLGNNEQFF.

The J gene is TRBJ2-5, the V gene TRBV9; possibly TRBD1 or TRBD2 for D (7 bases each). Deletions cut 6 bases from V and 4 bases from J, with 22 bases between. CDR1 SGDLS and CDR2 YYNGEE come from the germline V gene. The CDR3 is 16 residues long. The CDR3 spells CASTRQGGASGETQYF. The CDR3 nucleotides are TGTGCCAGCACTAGACAGGGAGGTGCTAGCGGAGAGACCCAGTACTTC. The complete variable domain, with remaining parts taken from reference TRBV9 and TRBJ2-5, reads DSGVTQTPKHLITATGQRVTLRCSPRSGDLSVYWYQQSLDQGLQFLIQYYNGEERAKGNILERFSAQQFPDLHSELNLSSLELGDSALYFCASTRQGGASGETQYFGPGTRLLVL.

The chain has TRBV9 and TRBJ1-1, with a tentative D call TRBD1 (5 bases). Trimming stripped 3 bases from V and 1 base from J, with 13 bases between. CDR1 and CDR2 (germline): SGDLS, YYNGEE. The CDR3 is 15 amino acids. Here the CDR3 reads CASSAGPGRNTEAFF. DNA for the CDR3: TGTGCCAGCAGCGCTGGGCCAGGGAGGAACACTGAAGCTTTCTTT.